Sequencing of this T cell receptor (beta chain) was carried out in a study of blood T cell repertoires in COVID-19. Profiled with immunoSEQ multiplex PCR; TCRdb holds only in-frame clones, not every one. Among 57,000 or so clones listed, approximately 83% were seen once. CDR3 length: 14 amino acids. V gave up 6 bases and J gave up 1 base; unmatched junction bases: 6. CDR1 and CDR2 (germline): SNHLY, FYNNEI. Sequenced sample: peripheral blood. The chain has TRBV2 and TRBJ2-7; 7 bases match TRBD2. The clonotype originates from a human donor in a cohort sampled during active COVID-19. The CDR3 DNA follows: TGTGCCAGCAGCTCGATAGCGGGTTCCTACGAGCAGTACTTC. As protein: CASSSIAGSYEQYF.